The 22 T cell receptor beta chains below were found in one sample sequenced in a study of blood T cell repertoires in COVID-19. Clones were read by immunoSEQ multiplex PCR, and TCRdb kept only the in-frame ones, dropping some. The table records 360,000 or so clones, more than 75% of them present only once. Sequencing was performed on PBMCs or T cells enriched from blood (not recorded which). These receptor sequences come from a woman aged 30 to 39 who had recovered from COVID-19.

V is TRBV20-1 and J is TRBJ2-1; D is unresolved. This CDR3 is 11 amino acids long. V was clipped by 8 bases and J by 8 bases, with 13 bases between them. CDR1 is DFQATT and CDR2 is SNEGSKA in the germline V gene (reference sequence). This CDR3 reads CSMASRYEQFF. The CDR3 nucleotides read TGCAGTATGGCTAGTCGGTATGAGCAGTTCTTC.

The V gene is TRBV7-6, the J gene TRBJ1-6, with a possible D match to TRBD1 (6 bases). CDR3 length: 14 amino acids. Germline CDR1 and CDR2: SGHVS and FNYEAQ. V was clipped by 3 bases and J by 9 bases, with 12 bases between them. The CDR3 DNA is TGTGCCAGCAGCTTGGCAGGGGTTGGTTCACCCCTCCACTTT. Translating it yields CASSLAGVGSPLHF.

The V gene is TRBV5-4, the J gene TRBJ2-7; D is perhaps TRBD1 (6 bases). Trimming removed 2 bases from V and 1 base from J, with 7 bases in between. The germline V gene encodes CDR1 SGHNT and CDR2 YYREEE (reference sequence). The CDR3 loop spans 13 amino acids. The CDR3 sequence is CASSFDRSYEQYF. Here the CDR3 DNA reads TGTGCCAGCAGCTTCGACAGGTCCTACGAGCAGTACTTC.

This clone was observed a single time. The V call is TRBV15, the J call TRBJ2-2, with TRBD1 matching over 8 bases. Trimming at V came to 6 bases and at J to 2 bases, leaving 5 bases not matched to a gene. CDR3 length: 15 amino acids. The V gene's germline CDR1 is LNHNV and CDR2 YYDKDF (reference sequence). The CDR3 loop reads CATSRDRINTGELFF. The CDR3 DNA reads as TGTGCCACCAGTCGGGACAGGATAAACACCGGGGAGCTGTTTTTT.

The CDR3 spells CASSLESGGGGYTF. The CDR3 DNA reads TGTGCCAGCAGCTTAGAGAGCGGGGGCGGTGGCTACACCTTC. The V call is TRBV7-8, the J call TRBJ1-2; D may be TRBD1 (6 bases). The germline V gene encodes CDR1 SGHVS and CDR2 FQNEAQ. This CDR3 has 14 amino acids. V lost 1 base to trimming and J lost 7 bases, with 13 bases between them. Using reference TRBV7-8 and TRBJ1-2 for the parts outside the CDR3, the full variable domain is GAGVSQSPRYKVAKRGQDVALRCDPISGHVSLFWYQQALGQGPEFLTYFQNEAQLDKSGLPSDRFFAERPEGSVSTLKIQRTQQEDSAVYLCASSLESGGGGYTFGSGTRLTVV.

The chain recombines TRBV10-3 with TRBJ1-5; TRBD1 matches at 7 bases. Losses at the gene ends were 10 bases for V and 3 bases for J; bases not matched to a gene: 6. Germline lookup yields CDR1 ENHRY and CDR2 SYGVKD. The CDR3 totals 13 residues. CDR3 in DNA: TGTGCCACGAAGGGACAGTCCAATCAGCCCCAGCATTTT. Protein product: CATKGQSNQPQHF.

The rearrangement uses TRBV28 and TRBJ2-1, with no clear D. CDR3 size: 15 residues. Trimming left V 3 bases short and J 0 bases short, with 9 bases between. Germline loops: CDR1 MDHEN, CDR2 SYDVKM. The CDR3 reads CASSFKALSYNEQFF. For the CDR3, the DNA is TGTGCCAGCAGTTTCAAAGCGCTCTCCTACAATGAGCAGTTCTTC.

The count of this clone is one. The chain recombines TRBV6-5 with TRBJ1-2; TRBD1 agrees at 8 bases. The V gene end was trimmed by 6 bases and the J gene end by 9 bases; junction bases not matched to a gene: 3. This CDR3 is 11 amino acids long. Per germline, CDR1 MNHEY and CDR2 SVGAGI. This CDR3 reads CASRDRDRYTF. In DNA, the CDR3 is TGTGCCAGCAGGGACAGGGACCGCTACACCTTC.

The V call is TRBV9, the J call TRBJ2-3; TRBD2 agrees at 8 bases. CDR3 length: 15 residues. Germline values: CDR1 SGDLS, CDR2 YYNGEE. J gave up 5 bases and V 3 bases, and 8 bases lay outside the gene matches. The CDR3 sequence is CASSGPGGPGDTQYF. The CDR3 nucleotides read TGTGCCAGCAGCGGGCCGGGAGGGCCTGGAGATACGCAGTATTTT. Drawing the rest from reference TRBV9 and TRBJ2-3, the complete variable domain is DSGVTQTPKHLITATGQRVTLRCSPRSGDLSVYWYQQSLDQGLQFLIQYYNGEERAKGNILERFSAQQFPDLHSELNLSSLELGDSALYFCASSGPGGPGDTQYFGPGTRLTVL.

This chain connects TRBV21-1 to TRBJ1-4; the D call of TRBD1 is as the table states it, not checked on the DNA. TRBV21-1 represents a pseudogene. The CDR3 extends over 15 amino acids. This CDR3 reads CASSKLGQGAEKLFF. The CDR3 DNA sequence: TGTGCCAGCAGCAAACTAGGACAGGGGGCTGAAAAACTGTTTTTT.

This rearrangement joins TRBV4-1 to TRBJ2-1; 12 nucleotides agree with TRBD2. Germline assignment: CDR1 MGHRA and CDR2 YSYEKL. The CDR3 is made up of 18 amino acids. After removal of 4 bases from V and 0 bases from J, the junction contained 7 bases not matched to a gene. CDR3 nucleotide sequence: TGCGCCAGCAGCCTCCTAGCGGGGGGGATAAACTCCTACAATGAGCAGTTCTTC. Protein: CASSLLAGGINSYNEQFF.

The chain links TRBV7-2 to TRBJ2-5, with TRBD1 as a possible D gene (6 bases). The ends were cut back, 5 bases at V and 1 base at J, with 14 bases in the middle. The CDR3 contains 15 residues. Germline assignment: CDR1 SGHTA and CDR2 FQGNSA. CDR3 amino acids: CASSLQRGIQETQYF. CDR3 DNA: TGTGCCAGCAGCCTCCAAAGGGGGATCCAAGAGACCCAGTACTTC.

The rearrangement joins TRBV3-1 (or the pseudogene TRBV3-2) to TRBJ1-2; D remains unclear. CDR1 LGHDT and CDR2 YNNKEL come from the germline V gene (reference sequence). The length of the CDR3 is 15 residues. Between the trimmed V and J ends, which lost 0 bases and 4 bases, there was a span of 12 bases. CDR3: CASSQDPEAAYGYTF. As DNA, the CDR3 is TGTGCCAGCAGCCAAGATCCAGAGGCGGCCTATGGCTACACCTTC.

The rearrangement joins TRBV5-1 to TRBJ1-1; a possible D gene is TRBD1 (5 bases). Trimming left V 2 bases short and J 5 bases short, with 13 bases between. The germline V gene has CDR1 SGHRS and CDR2 YFSETQ. There are 14 residues in the CDR3. As DNA, the CDR3 is TGCGCCAGCAGCTTCCCGGACGGGGGGACTGAAGCTTTCTTT. Translation gives CASSFPDGGTEAFF. Together with reference TRBV5-1 and TRBJ1-1, the CDR3 gives the full variable domain: KAGVTQTPRYLIKTRGQQVTLSCSPISGHRSVSWYQQTPGQGLQFLFEYFSETQRNKGNFPGRFSGRQFSNSRSEMNVSTLELGDSALYLCASSFPDGGTEAFFGQGTRLTVV.

For the CDR3, the DNA is TGTGCCAGCAGCTCTTGGACTAGCGGCGACACCGGGGAGCTGTTTTTT. It codes for CASSSWTSGDTGELFF. The chain recombines TRBV5-4 with TRBJ2-2, with TRBD2 matching 10 bases. CDR1 SGHNT and CDR2 YYREEE come from the germline V gene (reference sequence). V trimming: 3 bases; J trimming: 3 bases; junction bases outside the gene matches: 5. There are 16 residues in the CDR3.

The rearrangement links TRBV13 to TRBJ1-2; perhaps TRBD1 as D (6 bases). Germline-derived CDR1 and CDR2 are PRHDT and FYEKMQ (reference sequence). The CDR3 totals 17 residues. The V end lost 2 bases, the J end lost 3 bases, and 19 bases lay between the germline ends. DNA of the CDR3: TGTGCCAGCAGCTTAACTTACAGGGATAGAGAAGACTATGGCTACACCTTC. Its protein is CASSLTYRDREDYGYTF.

V and J are TRBV7-2 and TRBJ1-2; maybe TRBD1 (5 bases). The V and J ends lost 1 base and 2 bases respectively, with 14 bases between them. Per germline, CDR1 SGHTA and CDR2 FQGNSA. CDR3 length: 16 residues. This chain's CDR3 is CASSLGAGMGNYGYTF. The CDR3 DNA sequence: TGTGCCAGCAGCTTAGGGGCAGGGATGGGGAACTATGGCTACACCTTC.

The V gene is TRBV7-9, the J gene TRBJ1-2, with D maybe TRBD1 (5 bases). Between the trimmed V and J ends, which lost 6 bases and 5 bases, there was a span of 22 bases. Germline assignment: CDR1 SEHNR and CDR2 FQNEAQ (reference sequence). The CDR3 covers 16 residues. The CDR3 coding sequence is TGTGCCAGCAGTCCTAGTGAGACAGAGACTTTATATGGCTACACCTTC. The encoded protein is CASSPSETETLYGYTF.

J is TRBJ2-1 and V is TRBV28, with 13 bases lining up with TRBD2. This CDR3 is built from 16 residues. V was clipped by 5 bases and J by 7 bases; unmatched bases: 8. CDR1 and CDR2 from the germline V gene are MDHEN and SYDVKM. CDR3 loop: CASSPSTSGRWNEQFF. CDR3 nucleotide sequence: TGTGCCAGCAGTCCCTCGACTAGCGGGAGGTGGAATGAGCAGTTCTTC.

The chain is built from TRBV9 and TRBJ2-6; unclear D gene. The CDR3 has 17 residues. In germline, CDR1 is SGDLS, CDR2 YYNGEE. V was shortened by 4 bases and J by 0 bases, with 14 bases between the two germline ends. The CDR3: CASSPRSTPSGANVLTF. The CDR3, as DNA: TGTGCCAGCAGCCCCCGGTCGACACCCTCTGGGGCCAACGTCCTGACTTTC. The whole variable domain, remainder taken from reference TRBV9 and TRBJ2-6, is DSGVTQTPKHLITATGQRVTLRCSPRSGDLSVYWYQQSLDQGLQFLIQYYNGEERAKGNILERFSAQQFPDLHSELNLSSLELGDSALYFCASSPRSTPSGANVLTFGAGSRLTVL.

This clone has more than one count but fewer than ten. The chain links TRBV11-1 to TRBJ2-1; 16 nucleotides match TRBD2. V dropped 5 bases and J dropped 7; count of bases not matched to a gene: 5. In germline, CDR1 is SGHAT, CDR2 FQDESV (reference sequence). The CDR3 has 16 residues. In DNA, the CDR3 is TGTGCCAGCAGCGCACCGGGACTAGCGGGAGGGAATGAGCAGTTCTTC. This encodes CASSAPGLAGGNEQFF. The complete variable domain, with remaining parts taken from reference TRBV11-1 and TRBJ2-1, reads EAEVAQSPRYKITEKSQAVAFWCDPISGHATLYWYRQILGQGPELLVQFQDESVVDDSQLPKDRFSAERLKGVDSTLKIQPAELGDSAMYLCASSAPGLAGGNEQFFGPGTRLTVL.

The V and J genes are TRBV5-8 and TRBJ1-4, with D possibly TRBD1 on 6 matching bases. Trimming removed 4 bases at V and 6 bases at J, with 13 bases between. The CDR3 is made up of 14 amino acids. Germline lookup yields CDR1 SGHTS and CDR2 YDEGEE. The CDR3 here is CASSAGGTYEKLFF. The CDR3 coding sequence is TGTGCCAGCAGCGCGGGGGGGACATATGAAAAACTGTTTTTT. The full variable domain, in which reference TRBV5-8 and TRBJ1-4 provide the parts outside the CDR3, is EAGVTQSPTHLIKTRGQQATLRCSPISGHTSVYWYQQALGLGLQFLLWYDEGEERNRGNFPPRFSGRQFPNYSSELNVNALELEDSALYLCASSAGGTYEKLFFGSGTQLSVL.